This TCR beta chain was obtained from a study of persistence of HIV-infected CD4 T cells. Background on the study: Multiple blood draws of up to 180 mL, except two donors with single leukapheresis. Study-wide results and caveats: Degenerate expanded CDR3beta sequences were enriched among CMV- and Gag-responding cells. The rare CMV-responding cells with HIV-1 proviruses were not separately TCR-sequenced.

As to this clone: What it binds is not known.

The stimulus was an HIV-1 Gag 15-mer peptide pool, roughly 1 ug/peptide/mL. CD40L/CD69 double-negative CD45RO-high memory CD4+ T cells were collected. Plasma HIV-1 RNA stayed below 50 copies/mL for at least 4 years. The libraries were made with immunoSEQ version 4 in survey mode. Repertoires were generated with immunoSEQ multiplex PCR, while TCRdb's copy carries only in-frame clones and drops some. The table shows more than 30,000 clones, with around four fifths occurring only once. Trimming left V 0 bases short and J 5 bases short, with 7 bases between. This CDR3 has 13 residues. Germline V gene data show CDR1 as SGHRS and CDR2 as YFSETQ.

The rearrangement joins TRBV5-1 to TRBJ2-3; D is unclear. This material consisted of cultured CD4+ T cells from PBMCs, taken from a patient who received antiretroviral therapy. This TCR was recovered from an adult with HIV. The donor label of this sample is uncertain. The CDR3 protein is CASSLGSIDTQYF. The CDR3 coding sequence is TGCGCCAGCAGCTTGGGGAGTATAGATACGCAGTATTTT. Full variable domain (rest looked up from reference TRBV5-1 and TRBJ2-3): KAGVTQTPRYLIKTRGQQVTLSCSPISGHRSVSWYQQTPGQGLQFLFEYFSETQRNKGNFPGRFSGRQFSNSRSEMNVSTLELGDSALYLCASSLGSIDTQYFGPGTRLTVL.